These 5 T cell receptor beta chains came from one sample sequenced in a study of response to subunit inactivated influenza vaccine. A single record per CDR3 protein comes from TCRdb applying MiXCR to the RT-PCR reads. This sample has about 530,000 distinct CDR3 sequences, with 12% found just once. Here the sequenced sample was PBMCs from blood, taken on the day of vaccination. Every receptor here comes from a man aged 50 to 59 who received an inactivated influenza vaccine.

The V and J genes are TRBV24-1 and TRBJ2-3, with 12 nucleotides matching TRBD2. CDR1 is KGHDR, CDR2 SFDVKD, per germline. This CDR3 spans 18 amino acids. The ends lost 4 bases at V and 2 bases at J; junction bases unmatched: 9. The CDR3 sequence is CATSDPLLAGGATDTQYF. In DNA form, the CDR3 reads TGTGCCACCAGTGACCCCTTACTAGCGGGAGGAGCCACAGATACGCAGTATTTT.

CDR3 DNA: TGTGCCAGCAGCTTACGACGGGTGACAGAGACCCAGTACTTC. Translated: CASSLRRVTETQYF. The chain combines TRBV7-2 with TRBJ2-5; the D is unclear. Germline lookup yields CDR1 SGHTA and CDR2 FQGNSA. The CDR3 runs to 14 residues. Trimming took off 2 bases at V and 4 bases at J, with 11 bases between the two ends.

This clonotype was detected many times. J is TRBJ2-1 and V is TRBV5-1; D might be TRBD1 (6 bases). Germline V CDR1 and CDR2: SGHRS, YFSETQ. This CDR3 has 12 amino acids. The V gene lost 0 bases and the J gene lost 12 bases, with 10 bases spanning the gap. The CDR3 loop is CASSLETGLQFF. The CDR3 DNA sequence: TGCGCCAGCAGCTTGGAGACAGGTCTGCAGTTCTTC.

This clonotype came up a few times. The chain has TRBV27 and TRBJ2-7, with 10 bases fitting TRBD2. Germline trimming cut 6 bases from V and 0 bases from J; bases unmatched to any gene: 5. Germline V gene lookup returns CDR1 MNHEY and CDR2 SMNVEV (reference sequence). There are 15 residues in the CDR3. Here the CDR3 DNA reads TGTGCCAGCAGACTAGCGGGACCGAGCTCCTACGAGCAGTACTTC. Translating gives CASRLAGPSSYEQYF.

The chain couples TRBV7-2 to TRBJ2-7, with 9 bases that match TRBD2. With V trimmed by 0 bases and J by 3 bases, 6 bases remained unmatched. The CDR3 length is 16 residues. The germline gives CDR1 SGHTA, CDR2 FQGNSA. CDR3: CASSLASAGGGYEQYF. The DNA of the CDR3 is TGTGCCAGCAGCTTAGCTTCGGCGGGAGGGGGCTACGAGCAGTACTTC.